This TCR beta chain came from a study of blood T cell repertoires in COVID-19. The wider study: Whether acute or convalescent, the COVID-19 samples came from the United States, Italy and Spain. Sample material is recorded as cDNA or gDNA derived from T cells, B-cell-depleted T cells, or PBMCs.

This clone has more than one count but fewer than ten. Per the original data handling: Scientists estimated how many nucleated cells there were by amplifying reference gene primers. Measured with immunoSEQ multiplex PCR; TCRdb has only the in-frame clones, and not every one. V and J calls and clone size are given by that table; D and trimming were obtained from the DNA. The sample has about 56,000 clones, 80% to 90% seen once. Germline V gene data show CDR1 as SGHTA and CDR2 as FQGNSA. V was trimmed by 5 bases and J by 6 bases, leaving 13 bases between them. The CDR3 totals 13 residues. The chain is built from TRBV7-2 and TRBJ1-2; no clear D gene. The sequencing input was peripheral blood. This clonotype was sampled from a human donor in a cohort sampled during active COVID-19. The CDR3 region is CASSATPQDGYTF. The CDR3 DNA sequence: TGTGCCAGCAGCGCAACTCCCCAAGATGGCTACACCTTC.